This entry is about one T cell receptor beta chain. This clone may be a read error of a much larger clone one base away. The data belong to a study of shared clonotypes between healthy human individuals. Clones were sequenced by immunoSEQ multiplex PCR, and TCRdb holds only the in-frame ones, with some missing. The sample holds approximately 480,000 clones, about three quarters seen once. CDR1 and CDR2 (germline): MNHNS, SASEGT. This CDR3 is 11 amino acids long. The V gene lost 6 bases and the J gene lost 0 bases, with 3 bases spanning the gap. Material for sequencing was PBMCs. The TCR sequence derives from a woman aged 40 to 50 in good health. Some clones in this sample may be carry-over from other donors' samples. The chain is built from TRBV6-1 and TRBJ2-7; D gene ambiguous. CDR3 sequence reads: CASRDSYEQYF. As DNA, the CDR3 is TGTGCCAGCAGGGACTCCTACGAGCAGTACTTC.